Each of the 10 T cell receptor beta chains below was sequenced from the same sample in a study of PD-L1 blockade in urothelial cancer. Repertoires were generated with immunoSEQ multiplex PCR, while TCRdb's copy carries only in-frame clones and drops some. Of over 45,000 clones in the sample, about 85% are singletons; the top ten hold roughly 8.2%. Sequenced here: PBMCs, sampled around atezolizumab (anti-PD-L1) treatment. The receptors derive from a man between 60 and 75 years old with urothelial cancer.

This chain links TRBV18 with TRBJ1-1; D is possibly TRBD1 (5 bases). With 6 bases removed from V and 8 bases from J, the gap between germline ends came to 13 bases. There are 12 residues in the CDR3. Germline CDR1 and CDR2: KGHSH and LQKENI. This CDR3 reads CASSPPGREAFF. The CDR3 region has the DNA TGTGCCAGCTCCCCGCCAGGGAGGGAAGCTTTCTTT. The full variable domain, rest sourced from reference TRBV18 and TRBJ1-1, is NAGVMQNPRHLVRRRGQEARLRCSPMKGHSHVYWYRQLPEEGLKFMVYLQKENIIDESGMPKERFSAEFPKEGPSILRIQQVVRGDSAAYFCASSPPGREAFFGQGTRLTVV.

The V and J genes are TRBV5-5 and TRBJ2-1; tentatively, D is TRBD2 (6 bases). Germline V CDR1 and CDR2: SGHKS, YYEKEE (reference sequence). Trimming removed 0 bases at V and 9 bases at J, with 19 bases between. The CDR3 has 16 residues. The CDR3 loop reads CASSLALGGSVSEQFF. CDR3 coding DNA: TGTGCCAGCAGCTTGGCCTTGGGGGGATCGGTTAGTGAGCAGTTCTTC.

This chain connects TRBV7-9 to TRBJ2-3; 8 nucleotides align to TRBD1. J gave up 6 bases and V 2 bases, and 7 bases lay outside the gene matches. The CDR3 length is 15 residues. The germline V gene has CDR1 SEHNR and CDR2 FQNEAQ (reference sequence). The CDR3 loop is CASSLRTGSRDTQYF. CDR3 nucleotide sequence: TGTGCCAGCAGCTTAAGGACAGGGTCCCGGGATACGCAGTATTTT.

V and J are TRBV5-1 and TRBJ2-7; 14 bases match TRBD2. J lost 4 bases, V lost 4 bases, and 4 bases had no gene match. Germline values: CDR1 SGHRS, CDR2 YFSETQ. This CDR3 contains 15 residues. The CDR3 sequence is CASSRLAGGQYEQYF. DNA for the CDR3: TGCGCCAGCAGCCGACTAGCGGGAGGGCAATACGAGCAGTACTTC.

CDR3 amino acids: CASSRGDSYNEQFF. Written as DNA, the CDR3 is TGCGCCAGCAGTCGGGGGGACTCCTACAATGAGCAGTTCTTC. This rearrangement joins TRBV5-1 to TRBJ2-1, with 7 bases identical to TRBD2. The CDR3 is made up of 14 amino acids. The ends lost 5 bases at V and 0 bases at J; junction bases unmatched: 2. CDR1 is SGHRS and CDR2 is YFSETQ in the germline V gene.

The V gene is TRBV28, the J gene TRBJ2-7; 7 bases fit TRBD1. The CDR3 spans 15 residues. V dropped 4 bases and J dropped 2; count of bases not matched to a gene: 8. CDR1 and CDR2 from the germline V gene are MDHEN and SYDVKM. CDR3 in amino acids: CASSSSGTATYEQYF. The CDR3 DNA is TGTGCCAGCAGTTCATCCGGGACAGCGACCTACGAGCAGTACTTC.

The V gene is TRBV14, the J gene TRBJ2-5, with unresolved D. The length of the CDR3 is 13 residues. In germline, CDR1 is SGHDN, CDR2 FVKESK. V was clipped by 2 bases and J by 1 base, with 5 bases between them. Here the CDR3 reads CASSQYSQETQYF. The CDR3 DNA sequence: TGTGCCAGCAGCCAATATTCCCAAGAGACCCAGTACTTC.

CDR3 DNA: TGCGCCAGCAGCCAAGATTATGTCTCTGGAAACACCATATATTTT. Its translation is CASSQDYVSGNTIYF. The chain recombines TRBV4-1 with TRBJ1-3; D remains ambiguous. This CDR3 spans 15 amino acids. Trimming stripped 0 bases from V and 0 bases from J, with 6 bases between. Germline loops: CDR1 MGHRA, CDR2 YSYEKL.

This chain links TRBV28 with TRBJ2-7; a possible D gene is TRBD2 (5 bases). V lost 7 bases to trimming and J lost 0 bases, with 16 bases between them. CDR1 and CDR2 from the germline V gene are MDHEN and SYDVKM. The length of the CDR3 is 15 residues. CDR3 DNA sequence: TGTGCCAGCAATTCCCGAGGGTTGAGCTCCTACGAGCAGTACTTC. It yields the protein CASNSRGLSSYEQYF.

The chain combines TRBV9 with TRBJ1-2; D unclear. Germline assignment: CDR1 SGDLS and CDR2 YYNGEE. Between the trimmed V and J ends, which lost 3 bases and 5 bases, there was a span of 8 bases. This CDR3 has 12 amino acids. CDR3 residues: CASSGGFYGYTF. CDR3 DNA sequence: TGTGCCAGCAGCGGAGGTTTTTATGGCTACACCTTC.